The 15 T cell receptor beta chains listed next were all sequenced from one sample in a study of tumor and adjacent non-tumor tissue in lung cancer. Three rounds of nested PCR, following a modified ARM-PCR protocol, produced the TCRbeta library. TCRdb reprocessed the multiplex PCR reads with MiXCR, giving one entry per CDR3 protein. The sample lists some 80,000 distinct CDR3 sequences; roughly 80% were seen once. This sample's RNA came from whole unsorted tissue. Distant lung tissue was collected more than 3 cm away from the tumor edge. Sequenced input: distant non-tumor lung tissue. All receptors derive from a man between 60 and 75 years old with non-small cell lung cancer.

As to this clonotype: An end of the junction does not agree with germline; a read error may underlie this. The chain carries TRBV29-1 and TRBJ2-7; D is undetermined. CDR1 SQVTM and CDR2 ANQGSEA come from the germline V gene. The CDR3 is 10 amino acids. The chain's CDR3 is CNVVRHEQYF. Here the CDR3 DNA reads TGCAACGTTGTTCGGCACGAGCAGTACTTC.

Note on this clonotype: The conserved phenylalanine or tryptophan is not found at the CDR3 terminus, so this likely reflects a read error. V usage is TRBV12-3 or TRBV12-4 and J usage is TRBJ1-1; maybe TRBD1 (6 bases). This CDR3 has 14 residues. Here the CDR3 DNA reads TGTGTCAGCACCCAGGCAGGGGTAAACACTGAAGCTTTCGTT. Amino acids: CVSTQAGVNTEAFV.

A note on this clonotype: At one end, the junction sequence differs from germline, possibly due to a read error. CDR3 in DNA: TGTGCCAGCAATGCCGGTCGACAGGGACGAGGCGACACTGAAACTTTCTTT. Protein product: CASNAGRQGRGDTETFF. The chain uses TRBV5-4 and TRBJ1-1; 7 bases are shared with TRBD1. The germline CDR1 and CDR2 sequences are SGHNT and YYREEE (reference sequence). The CDR3 covers 17 residues. The full variable domain, completed using reference TRBV5-4 and TRBJ1-1, is ETGVTQSPTHLIKTRGQQVTLRCSSQSGHNTVSWYQQALGQGPQFIFQYYREEENGRGNFPPRFSGLQFPNYSSELNVNALELDDSALYLCASNAGRQGRGDTETFFGQGTRLTVV.

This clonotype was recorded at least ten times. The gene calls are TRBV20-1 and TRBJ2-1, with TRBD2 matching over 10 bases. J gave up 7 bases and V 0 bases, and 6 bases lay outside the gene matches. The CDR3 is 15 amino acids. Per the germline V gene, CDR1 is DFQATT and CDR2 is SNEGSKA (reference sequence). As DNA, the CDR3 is TGCAGTGCTAGAGATCGACTAGCGGGTTTTAATGAGCAGTTCTTC. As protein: CSARDRLAGFNEQFF.

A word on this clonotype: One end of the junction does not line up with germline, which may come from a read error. The CDR3 DNA follows: TGTGTCAGTAGTTACCATGGACAGTACAAAGAGACCCGGTACTTC. This codes for CVSSYHGQYKETRYF. The genes are TRBV6-5 and TRBJ2-5, with a possible D match to TRBD1 (6 bases). Germline CDR1 is MNHEY and CDR2 is SVGAGI. The CDR3 totals 15 residues.

The DNA of the CDR3 is TGTAGCAGTGAAGACAGGGGCGACACTGAAGCTTTCTTT. As protein: CSSEDRGDTEAFF. The rearrangement links TRBV6-1 to TRBJ1-1; 8 positions agree with TRBD1. Germline CDR1 is MNHNS and CDR2 is SASEGT. The CDR3 has 13 amino acids.

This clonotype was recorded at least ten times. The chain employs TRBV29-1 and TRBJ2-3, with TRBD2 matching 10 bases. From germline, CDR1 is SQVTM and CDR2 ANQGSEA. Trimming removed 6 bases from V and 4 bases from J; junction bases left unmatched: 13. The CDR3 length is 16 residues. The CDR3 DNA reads TGCAGCGTCACAATCCGAGCGGGAGGGCCGTCAGATACGCAGTATTTT. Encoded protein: CSVTIRAGGPSDTQYF.

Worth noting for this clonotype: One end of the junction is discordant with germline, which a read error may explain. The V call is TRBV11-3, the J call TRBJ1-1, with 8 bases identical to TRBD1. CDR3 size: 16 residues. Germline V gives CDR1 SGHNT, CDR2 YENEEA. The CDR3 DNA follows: TGTGCCAACAGCTTAGGCCGGGACAGGCTGGGCTACCAATCTTTCTTT. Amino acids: CANSLGRDRLGYQSFF.

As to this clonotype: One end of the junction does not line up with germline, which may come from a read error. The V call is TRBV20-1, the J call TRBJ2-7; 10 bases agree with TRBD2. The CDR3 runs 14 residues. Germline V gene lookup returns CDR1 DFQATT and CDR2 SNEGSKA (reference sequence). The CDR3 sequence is CSAPPSGSPYERYF. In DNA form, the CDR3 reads TGCAGTGCTCCCCCTAGCGGGAGCCCCTACGAGCGGTACTTC.

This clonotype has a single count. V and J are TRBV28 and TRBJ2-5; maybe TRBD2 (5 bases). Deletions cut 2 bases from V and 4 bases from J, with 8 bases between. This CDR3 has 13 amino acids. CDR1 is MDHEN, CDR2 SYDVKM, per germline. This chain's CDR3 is CASSLKRVETQYF. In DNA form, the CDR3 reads TGTGCCAGCAGTTTAAAGAGGGTAGAGACCCAGTACTTC. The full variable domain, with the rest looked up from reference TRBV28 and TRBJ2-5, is DVKVTQSSRYLVKRTGEKVFLECVQDMDHENMFWYRQDPGLGLRLIYFSYDVKMKEKGDIPEGYSVSREKKERFSLILESASTNQTSMYLCASSLKRVETQYFGPGTRLLVL.

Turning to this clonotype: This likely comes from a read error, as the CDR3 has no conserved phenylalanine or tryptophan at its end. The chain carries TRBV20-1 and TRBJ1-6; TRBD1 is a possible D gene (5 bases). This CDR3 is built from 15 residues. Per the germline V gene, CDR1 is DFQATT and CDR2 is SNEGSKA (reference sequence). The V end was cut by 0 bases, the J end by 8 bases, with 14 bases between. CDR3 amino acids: CSARDTGRNDSPLHL. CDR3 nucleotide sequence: TGCAGTGCTAGAGATACGGGACGGAATGATTCACCCCTCCACTTA.

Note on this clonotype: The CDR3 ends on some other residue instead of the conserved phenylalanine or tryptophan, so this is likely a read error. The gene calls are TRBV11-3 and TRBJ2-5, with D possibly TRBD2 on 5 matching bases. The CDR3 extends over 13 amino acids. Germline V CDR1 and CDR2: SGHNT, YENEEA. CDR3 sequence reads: CASSFTGEEIQYS. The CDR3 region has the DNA TGTGCCAGCAGTTTTACCGGGGAAGAGATCCAGTACTCC.

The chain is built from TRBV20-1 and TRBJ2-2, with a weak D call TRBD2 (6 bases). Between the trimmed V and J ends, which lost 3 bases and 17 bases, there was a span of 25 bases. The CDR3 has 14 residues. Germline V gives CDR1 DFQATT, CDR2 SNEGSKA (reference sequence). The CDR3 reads CSASGSPNTGEFFF. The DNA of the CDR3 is TGCAGTGCTAGCGGGAGTCCGAACACCGGGGAGTTCTTTTTT.

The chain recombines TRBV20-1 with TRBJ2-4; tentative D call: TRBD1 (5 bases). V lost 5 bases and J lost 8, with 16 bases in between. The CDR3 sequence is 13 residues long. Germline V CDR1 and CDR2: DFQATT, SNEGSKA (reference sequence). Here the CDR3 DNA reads TGCAGTGCTGGCCAGTGTAGGGGTGACATTCAGTACTTC. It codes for CSAGQCRGDIQYF.

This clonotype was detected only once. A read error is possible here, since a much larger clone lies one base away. The CDR3 coding sequence is TGTGCCAGCACTTCAGGGGTGTTCCCAGAGACCCAGTACTTC. Translating gives CASTSGVFPETQYF. The chain couples TRBV12-3 or TRBV12-4 to TRBJ2-5; maybe TRBD1 (6 bases). V dropped 7 bases and J dropped 4 bases, with 16 bases sitting between them. CDR3 length: 14 amino acids.